The present entry profiles one T cell receptor (beta chain) with its context. The TCR beta repertoire was assessed by survey-level immunoSEQ sequencing. TCRdb's table, derived via immunoSEQ multiplex PCR, lists solely in-frame clones and lacks some. This repertoire shows about 68,000 clones, over 85% found once; its top ten account for roughly 4.6%. In germline, CDR1 is MNHEY, CDR2 SMNVEV (reference sequence). The junction had 9 bases not matched to a gene; V was cut back by 4 bases and J by 4 bases. The CDR3 is 18 amino acids. The chain carries TRBV27 and TRBJ2-1, with 14 positions matching TRBD2. The sequence came from a man aged 35 to 55 with rheumatoid arthritis. Sequencing input: PBMCs. CDR3 residues: CASSSQGLAGGRYNEQFF. The CDR3 DNA follows: TGTGCCAGCAGTTCTCAAGGACTAGCGGGAGGCCGTTACAATGAGCAGTTCTTC.